This is a list of T cell receptor beta chains from one sample in a study of OX40 agonist ivuxolimab in advanced cancers. Only in-frame clones appear in the TCRdb table, and some are missing; sequencing was by immunoSEQ multiplex PCR. The sample holds more than 75,000 clones; about 81% are singletons and the top ten take over 5%. The sample consisted of CD4+ or CD8+ T cells sorted from blood, taken in a trial of the OX40 agonist ivuxolimab. All receptors derive from an adult with an advanced solid tumor such as melanoma, head and neck, liver or kidney cancer. CDR3s leave out the opening cysteine and the closing phenylalanine or tryptophan. A D gene is named only where the DNA matches it firmly.

d_gene	v_gene	CDR3aa
-	TRBV25-1	ASSEYRAGNTIY
-	TRBV19	ASISLPSGNTIY
-	TRBV5-1	ASSLNRELF
TRBD1	TRBV28	ASSLHSGQSFYGYT
-	TRBV27	ASSLGGPNYGYT
-	TRBV5-1	ASSLDWLSDTQY
-	TRBV29-1	SVARDINYGYT
TRBD2	TRBV7-8	ASSGYPAGIGTDTQY
-	TRBV6-4	ASKTQGLGGDEQF
TRBD2	TRBV2	ASSEAGTSGRSGEQY
-	TRBV6-1	ASSERTAREKLF
-	TRBV21-1	ASSKGQGAFEQY
-	TRBV14	ASSDAYEQY
TRBD2	TRBV28	ASSPGLAGGNYEQY
-	TRBV15	ATSRGYEQY
-	TRBV4-3	ASSQEGDEQF
-	TRBV6-5	ASSYVDADEKLF
-	TRBV5-1	ASSFGEGTGELF
-	TRBV19	ASGPAGSYNEQF
-	TRBV13	ASSLADVTQY
TRBD2	TRBV28	ASSLGGRRYEQY
-	TRBV19	ASSTTGMNTEAF
-	TRBV6-5	ASSYRIQTMRQF
-	TRBV18	ASSPDRNSALH
-	TRBV4-2	ASSQDLKGDSRNSPLH
-	TRBV6-5	ASRRAGRRAQPQH
TRBD2	TRBV5-1	ASGRTSGNTGELF
TRBD1	TRBV7-9	ASSLGSGTGLVDEKLF
-	TRBV5-6	ASSLFNCGNTIY
-	TRBV15	ATSRDRQGPNYGYT
-	TRBV5-5	ASSLAEVIGHTEAF
-	TRBV7-2	ASSLEGPGFGELF
-	TRBV29-1	SVAASSHTGELF
-	TRBV5-1	ASRLNEKLF
-	TRBV28	ASSPQPQGSTDTQY
-	TRBV5-6	ASSLGFGEPQH
-	TRBV2	ASSPMEWGYGYT
-	TRBV28	ATSVVPQPQH
-	TRBV15	ATSSAIGGPLEY
TRBD2	TRBV9	ASSELGLAGRTDTQY
TRBD1	TRBV19	ASSTAGGTEAF
TRBD2	TRBV2	ASSGLAGGLAKNIQY
-	TRBV5-1	ASSVGPGQYEQY
TRBD1	TRBV9	ASAQQGAGYNEQF
TRBD1	TRBV19	ASRDRDTAHYGYT
TRBD1	TRBV19	ASSMTGQTTGELF